Shown below are 7 T cell receptor beta chains from a single sample sequenced in a study of T-cell reconstitution after alpha-beta-depleted transplantation in children. Preparation of the TCRbeta library used unique molecular identifiers. One entry per CDR3 protein, called by TCRdb with MiXCR from the PCR reads. The sample lists around 410,000 distinct CDR3 sequences, under 13% occurring once. The source material was PBMCs from the stem cell graft donor, sampled from the stem cell graft. The source is a human donor who donated a stem cell graft to a child with acute myeloid leukemia.

The table lists this clonotype with a few counts. The chain employs TRBV5-1 and TRBJ2-3, with D possibly being TRBD2 (6 bases). The germline V gene encodes CDR1 SGHRS and CDR2 YFSETQ. Deletions cut 1 base from V and 3 bases from J, with 15 bases between. The CDR3 totals 16 residues. CDR3: CASSLLGGPNTDTQYF. The CDR3 region has the DNA TGCGCCAGCAGCTTGTTGGGGGGTCCAAATACAGATACGCAGTATTTT. Complete variable domain (other parts from reference TRBV5-1 and TRBJ2-3): KAGVTQTPRYLIKTRGQQVTLSCSPISGHRSVSWYQQTPGQGLQFLFEYFSETQRNKGNFPGRFSGRQFSNSRSEMNVSTLELGDSALYLCASSLLGGPNTDTQYFGPGTRLTVL.

This clonotype was observed at least ten times. The V and J genes are TRBV7-2 and TRBJ1-1; D is possibly TRBD1 (5 bases). The CDR3 has 15 residues. Trimming removed 1 base from V and 3 bases from J, with 12 bases in between. The V gene's germline CDR1 is SGHTA and CDR2 FQGNSA. Here the CDR3 DNA reads TGTGCCAGCAGCTTAGGTTCAGGGAGGCACACTGAAGCTTTCTTT. Its protein product is CASSLGSGRHTEAFF.

This clonotype has a handful of counts. This chain links TRBV20-1 with TRBJ1-5, with 7 positions matching TRBD1. Trimming took 4 bases from V and 7 from J; bases not matched to a gene: 7. CDR3 size: 13 residues. In germline, CDR1 is DFQATT, CDR2 SNEGSKA (reference sequence). Written as DNA, the CDR3 is TGCAGTGCTAACAGGGGACCGGGGCAGCCCCAGCATTTT. Protein sequence: CSANRGPGQPQHF.

The chain couples TRBV6-1 to TRBJ2-7, with 7 bases lining up with TRBD2. The CDR3 consists of 17 residues. Germline-derived CDR1 and CDR2 are MNHNS and SASEGT. V trimming: 5 bases; J trimming: 3 bases; junction bases outside the gene matches: 16. The CDR3 reads CASSRTTLAGMGYEQYF. For the CDR3, the DNA is TGTGCCAGCAGTCGCACAACCTTAGCGGGTATGGGCTACGAGCAGTACTTC.

This clonotype was found a few times. This chain connects TRBV2 to TRBJ1-3; a possible D gene is TRBD1 (5 bases). The CDR3 contains 13 residues. The germline V gene has CDR1 SNHLY and CDR2 FYNNEI. V shed 6 bases and J shed 0 bases, with 6 bases lying between them. The chain's CDR3 is CASRTASGNTIYF. In nucleotides, the CDR3 is TGTGCCAGCAGGACAGCCTCTGGAAACACCATATATTTT. The full variable domain, in which reference TRBV2 and TRBJ1-3 provide the parts outside the CDR3, is EPEVTQTPSHQVTQMGQEVILRCVPISNHLYFYWYRQILGQKVEFLVSFYNNEISEKSEIFDDQFSVERPDGSNFTLKIRSTKLEDSAMYFCASRTASGNTIYFGEGSWLTVV.

This clonotype has just a few counts. This chain links TRBV7-2 with TRBJ2-7; tentatively, D is TRBD2 (5 bases). Germline lookup yields CDR1 SGHTA and CDR2 FQGNSA. The CDR3 consists of 14 residues. V gave up 4 bases and J gave up 5 bases, with 15 bases separating them. CDR3 in DNA: TGTGCCAGCAGCTCCTCTCCCCTAGCACACGAGCAGTACTTC. Translation gives CASSSSPLAHEQYF.

The rearrangement links TRBV9 to TRBJ2-3; D gene uncertain. The CDR3 spans 16 residues. Germline lookup yields CDR1 SGDLS and CDR2 YYNGEE. The germline V and J ends were trimmed by 0 bases and 0 bases, with 11 bases remaining between them. CDR3 in amino acids: CASSVGAHGSTDTQYF. CDR3 nucleotide sequence: TGTGCCAGCAGCGTAGGTGCCCACGGGAGCACAGATACGCAGTATTTT. Complete variable domain (other parts from reference TRBV9 and TRBJ2-3): DSGVTQTPKHLITATGQRVTLRCSPRSGDLSVYWYQQSLDQGLQFLIQYYNGEERAKGNILERFSAQQFPDLHSELNLSSLELGDSALYFCASSVGAHGSTDTQYFGPGTRLTVL.